The T cell receptor beta chain under discussion was sequenced for a study of cytomegalovirus exposure and HLA in healthy donors (dated by TCRdb to 2016 to 2017). For the wider study: An earlier analysis of some 600 of the donors reported approximately 260 Gb of sequence data and approximately 120 million unique TCR beta sequences obtained from around 180 million T cells. Of the 300 to 400 genotyped donors, 65% to 90% fell in the genetic ancestry cluster associated with self-reported Caucasian donors. HLA typing covered class I and class II loci at four-digit resolution. Donor age, sex, ethnicity and CMV serostatus were collected together with the repertoire data. Typing coverage varied by locus: roughly 620-640 donors for A, B, C, DRB1 and DQB1; approximately 560 for DQA1; around 570 for DPA1; approximately 470 for DPB1. In a later genetic analysis, genome-wide SNP genotypes for 398 of the 666 donors were used, and that subset was treated as a discovery cohort. Besides the first cohort of some 670 subjects, a separate validation cohort made up of over a hundred different subjects was used. Rather than drawing on any new phenotypic data, the later analysis identified candidate immune exposures from TCR beta sequences and the way those sequences occurred across donors. In an earlier analysis of a few hundred of the donors, high-throughput TCR beta sequencing was used to judge whether each TCR beta V gene segment behaved as functional or pseudogenic. The study aimed to test whether cataloging public T cell receptors could reveal signatures of past pathogen exposure. A later analysis re-examined previously published TCR beta repertoires from several hundred donors and added high-resolution HLA genotyping to investigate patterns of TCR occurrence. Roughly 300 gigabases of sequencing data and 70 million to 100 million unique TCR sequences made up an early release that covered roughly 670 HLA-typed donors. Every repertoire in the discovery cohort had been generated on one and the same sequencing platform. Among roughly 400 genotyped donors of the cohort, an average of about 240,000 unique TCR beta nucleotide sequences was sequenced per donor, of which about 20% were non-productive. Because of strong linkage in the cohort, five DR-DQ haplotypes were treated as single units for association and clustering. High-throughput TCR immunosequencing, statistical association of individual TCRs with disease status, and machine learning were combined to predict cytomegalovirus infection status. The T cell repertoires of 550 to 850 subjects were profiled by immunosequencing and related to cytomegalovirus serostatus. What the study reported, not specific to this receptor: In both the original and validation cohorts, the classifier was reported to diagnose cytomegalovirus status with high specificity and sensitivity. Because HLA typing was unavailable for some donors at each locus, only the typed subset was used in association tests. A later genetic analysis associated a missense DCLRE1C variant with V-gene and J-gene trimming of TCR beta chains, and an independent cohort replicated the association. A further reported finding was that TCR beta sequences accurately predicted the HLA-A and HLA-B alleles for most subjects in the first cohort. A later analysis found that HLA-associated TCR beta chains were more clonally expanded and had lower generation probabilities than equally common non-associated chains. A cluster of highly shared sequence variants was judged likely to be a technical artifact of the sequencing pipeline. Correlated functional status among segregating V segments might reflect linkage disequilibrium, but an unknown experimental factor could not be ruled out. A few of the identified cytomegalovirus-associated TCR beta chains were confirmed in vitro to be specific for cytomegalovirus antigens. In an earlier analysis of about 550 of the donors, most TCR beta V segments were observed in productive rearrangements about 90% or about 30% of the time, broadly matching IMGT annotations. At a false discovery rate of 0.05, a later analysis linked about 16,000 TCR beta sequences to specific HLA alleles. The authors suggested that the approach could potentially be extended to other disease states and immunological phenotypes. In a later analysis, TCR association rates were found to vary across HLA loci, with the most associated TCRs seen for DRB1 alleles and the fewest for HLA-C alleles. Presence/absence analyses assumed roughly uniform sequencing depth across donors, an assumption that may not hold. Most CMV-associated TCR beta chains appeared to be HLA-restricted in a later analysis, and the HLA associations seemed to be driven largely by CMV exposure. The study listed 150 to 200 TCR beta chains as associated with cytomegalovirus. According to a later genetic analysis, donors in an Asian-associated ancestry cluster had fewer N-insertions in productive TCRs than the approximately 610-donor mean. Only TCR beta chains were sequenced in this cohort, and the absence of alpha or paired-chain data limited detectable features. Some IMGT-functional V segments, including TRBV6-2 and TRBV6-3, could not be distinguished by the 87-base-pair reads and were therefore excluded. A later analysis reported that several top co-occurrence clusters appeared linked to parvovirus B19, influenza, CMV and Epstein-Barr virus. When HLA alleles, especially DR and DQ, strongly co-occurred, attributing TCR associations to individual alleles was difficult. Most TCR sequences were observed very rarely across donors, whereas some public TCRs were present in many individuals. CMV serostatus was the only immune exposure information available for the cohort. About 15 rarely observed V segments, including chromosome 9 orphons, were excluded from the earlier analysis of several hundred of the donors because counts were too low.

Note on this clone: Its antigen remains unidentified. Base qualities are missing; no much larger clone stands one base away.

Library method: the immunoSEQ multiplex PCR assay. For the multiplex PCR, a mixture combining 60 forward primers for TCR Vbeta segments and 13 reverse primers for TCR Jbeta segments was used. The CDR3 region of rearranged TCR beta genes was amplified from genomic DNA with a multiplex PCR assay. Amplified TCR beta libraries were sequenced as 87-base-pair reads on the Illumina HiSeq System. Processing in the source paper ran as follows. A later analysis counted about 80 million unique TCR beta chains across the 650 to 800 repertoires, and 9 million to 14 million of these chains were shared by at least two donors. A nearest-neighbor algorithm error-corrected the raw reads and collapsed the reads into unique sequences, merging closely related sequences to remove PCR and sequencing errors. CDR3 sequences were aligned to IMGT reference sequences to assign V, D and J gene segments. For a sequence to be retained, a match of at least six nucleotides was required to both a V gene segment and a J gene segment. A rearrangement counted as productive if the CDR3 had no stop codons and remained in frame with V and J, and every other rearrangement counted as non-productive. CDR3 was defined according to IMGT convention as the region running from the second conserved V-encoded cysteine to the conserved J-encoded phenylalanine. The earlier analysis of about 610 of the donors excluded sequences that lacked an unambiguous match to a single V gene segment. In an earlier analysis of roughly 600 of the donors, a V segment was called functional when productive rearrangements were above 56.7%, and segregating when the standard deviation between donors exceeded 5%. A statistical classification framework was built to diagnose cytomegalovirus status from the catalog of TCR beta chain sequences. In a later analysis, TCR nucleotide sequences were compared against IMGT/GENE-DB human TR gene sequences so that V and J genes could be assigned. In a later analysis, CDR3 sequences and most-parsimonious VDJ recombination scenarios were assigned using the TCRdist pipeline. In a later analysis, each TCR beta chain was defined by its CDR3 amino acid sequence together with its V-gene family, and reads lacking a unique V-gene family were excluded. In a later analysis, some 600 highly shared, low-generation-probability nucleotide sequences were removed to address suspected cross-contamination and a sequencing artifact. For each public chain, a later analysis derived a clonal expansion index from normalized ranks of inferred template counts within each repertoire. In a later analysis, generation probabilities were computed with a VDJ recombination model fitted to out-of-frame rearrangements, and the resulting probabilities were checked against IGoR. Hypergeometric tests were used in a later analysis to score TCR-TCR, TCR-HLA and TCR-CMV co-occurrence, with a repertoire-size bias correction applied to the TCR pairs. False discovery rates were estimated in a later analysis by permuting HLA or CMV assignments 20 times. In a later analysis, co-occurring TCRs were grouped using DBSCAN, with TCRdist sequence similarity added in when clustering inside HLA-allele-positive subsets. Co-occurrence clustering excluded repertoires with fewer than 30,000 or more than 120,000 public chains, plus five with anomalous nucleotide sharing. TCRdb's version of the immuneACCESS table is confined to in-frame rearrangements and falls short of the full clone set. An unresolved V gene accounts for under half of the shortfall where checked; the remainder is of unknown origin. The V and J calls and the clone size are those of that table, but D and trimming were determined from the DNA. The sample has 270,000 or so clones on record, 80% to 90% of them singletons. The top ten clonotypes cover 3.5% to 4% of the sample.

The cohort was made up of 500 to 850 healthy bone marrow donors. At the time of sampling, every cohort member was nominally healthy, though immune exposures that went unrecorded were likely present. The donor tested CMV seropositive, placing the donor among the 289 seropositive members of the cohort. A peripheral blood sample was collected from each donor, and TCR beta sequencing was performed on peripheral blood mononuclear cells. The Qiagen DNeasy Blood Extraction Kit was used to extract genomic DNA from the blood cell samples. The CDR1 and CDR2 encoded by the germline V gene are SNHLY and FYNNEI. Relative to germline, V is 1 base shorter and J is 6 bases shorter, with 13 bases between their ends. The CDR3 measures 14 amino acids from cysteine to phenylalanine. Solely the CDR3 DNA is kept, with 42 bases framed from the first base.

Material: PBMCs. The chain is made from TRBV2 and TRBJ2-7; the D gene is perhaps TRBD1, from 5 matching bases. This TCR derives from a man between 40 and 49 years old in good health and CMV-seropositive. The CDR3 reads as follows: CASSEDRSGSEQYF. The nucleotide sequence is given as TGTGCCAGCAGTGAAGACAGGTCCGGGTCCGAGCAGTACTTC.